These 7 T cell receptor beta chains originate from one sample sequenced in a study of blood T cell repertoires in COVID-19. Method: immunoSEQ multiplex PCR; TCRdb's copy keeps in-frame clones and lacks some. The data contain about 120,000 clones, just under 85% of them singletons. Sequencing was performed on peripheral blood. The receptors here all came from a man between 70 and 80 years old with active or convalescent COVID-19.

This chain uses TRBV18 with TRBJ2-1, with D possibly matching TRBD2 (5 bases). The V end lost 2 bases, the J end lost 10 bases, and 12 bases lay between the germline ends. This CDR3 has 13 residues. Germline-derived CDR1 and CDR2 are KGHSH and LQKENI. As DNA, the CDR3 is TGTGCCAGCTCACCAGGAGTGGGGAGCGAGCAGTTCTTC. Its protein product is CASSPGVGSEQFF.

The chain recombines TRBV28 with TRBJ2-5; TRBD1 might be the D (5 bases). The CDR3 is 15 amino acids. V was shortened by 5 bases and J by 2 bases, with 15 bases between the two germline ends. CDR1 MDHEN and CDR2 SYDVKM come from the germline V gene. Here the CDR3 DNA reads TGTGCCAGCAGTAAACCTCAGGGTTGGCAAGAGACCCAGTACTTC. As protein: CASSKPQGWQETQYF.

J is TRBJ1-4 and V is TRBV9; D is unclear. Trimming left V 4 bases short and J 8 bases short, with 15 bases between. Germline CDR1 SGDLS, CDR2 YYNGEE. The CDR3 has 14 amino acids. In DNA form, the CDR3 reads TGTGCCAGCAGCCTTGGAACGGCGGGGGAAAAACTGTTTTTT. It is translated as CASSLGTAGEKLFF.

This clone was seen only once. The chain links TRBV5-1 to TRBJ2-1; D not resolved. Trimming stripped 1 base from V and 4 bases from J, with 6 bases between. The CDR3 extends over 13 amino acids. Germline loops: CDR1 SGHRS, CDR2 YFSETQ. The CDR3 nucleotides read TGCGCCAGCAGCTTGACTGATTACAATGAGCAGTTCTTC. This sequence encodes CASSLTDYNEQFF.

The table lists this clone with a count of one. The chain recombines TRBV18 with TRBJ1-1, with 8 bases identical to TRBD1. The CDR3 extends over 13 amino acids. J gave up 3 bases and V 6 bases, and 3 bases lay outside the gene matches. In germline, CDR1 is KGHSH, CDR2 LQKENI. CDR3 amino acids: CASSEDRDTEAFF. The CDR3 nucleotides read TGTGCCAGCTCCGAGGACAGGGACACTGAAGCTTTCTTT.

V gene TRBV2 combines with J gene TRBJ2-3; possible D gene TRBD2, 7 bases. Germline values: CDR1 SNHLY, CDR2 FYNNEI. V gave up 2 bases and J gave up 3 bases, with 12 bases separating them. The CDR3 runs to 15 residues. The CDR3 DNA is TGTGCCAGCAGTGAAAGGGGGGGCGCAACAGATACGCAGTATTTT. Protein product: CASSERGGATDTQYF.

This chain links TRBV6-1 with TRBJ2-1; 14 nucleotides agree with TRBD2. This CDR3 contains 17 residues. J was trimmed by 4 bases and V by 5 bases; bases with no gene match: 7. Germline V gene lookup returns CDR1 MNHNS and CDR2 SASEGT. CDR3 DNA sequence: TGTGCCAGCAGTAAAGATGGGACTAGCGGGAGATACAATGAGCAGTTCTTC. Its translation: CASSKDGTSGRYNEQFF.